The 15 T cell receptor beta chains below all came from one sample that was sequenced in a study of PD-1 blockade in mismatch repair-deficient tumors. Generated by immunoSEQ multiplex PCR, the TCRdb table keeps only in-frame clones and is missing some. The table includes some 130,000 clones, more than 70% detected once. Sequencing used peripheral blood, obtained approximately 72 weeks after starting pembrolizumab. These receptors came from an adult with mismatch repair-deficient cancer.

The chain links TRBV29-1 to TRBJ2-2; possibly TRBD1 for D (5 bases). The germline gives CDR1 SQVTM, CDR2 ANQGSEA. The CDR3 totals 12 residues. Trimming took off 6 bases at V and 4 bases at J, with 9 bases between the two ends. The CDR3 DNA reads TGCAGCGTCATAGGGGCCACCGGGGAGCTGTTTTTT. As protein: CSVIGATGELFF.

CDR3 residues: CASTYPSKREQPYEQYF. CDR3 bases: TGTGCCAGCACTTACCCCTCAAAGCGGGAGCAGCCCTACGAGCAGTACTTC. The V call is TRBV27, the J call TRBJ2-7; 8 nucleotides agree with TRBD2. The CDR3 spans 17 residues. V was pared by 7 bases and J by 2 bases, with 16 bases of the junction left unmatched. Per the germline V gene, CDR1 is MNHEY and CDR2 is SMNVEV (reference sequence).

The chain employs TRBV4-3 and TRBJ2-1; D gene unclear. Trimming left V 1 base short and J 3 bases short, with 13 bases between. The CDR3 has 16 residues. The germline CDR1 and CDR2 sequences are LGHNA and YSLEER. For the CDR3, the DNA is TGCGCCAGCAGCCAAGTGGGAAACAGAATCTACAATGAGCAGTTCTTC. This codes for CASSQVGNRIYNEQFF.

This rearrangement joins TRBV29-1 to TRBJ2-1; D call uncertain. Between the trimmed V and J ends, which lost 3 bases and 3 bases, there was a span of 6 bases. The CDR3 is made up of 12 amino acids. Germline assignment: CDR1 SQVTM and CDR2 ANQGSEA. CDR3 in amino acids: CSVDAGYNEQFF. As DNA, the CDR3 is TGCAGCGTTGACGCAGGCTACAATGAGCAGTTCTTC.

The CDR3 nucleotides are TGTGCCAGCGGTTCAGCTTACGAGCAGTACTTC. Residues: CASGSAYEQYF. The V call is TRBV27, the J call TRBJ2-7; D is ambiguous. Deletions cut 8 bases from V and 4 bases from J, with 9 bases between. Germline V gene lookup returns CDR1 MNHEY and CDR2 SMNVEV (reference sequence). CDR3 size: 11 residues.

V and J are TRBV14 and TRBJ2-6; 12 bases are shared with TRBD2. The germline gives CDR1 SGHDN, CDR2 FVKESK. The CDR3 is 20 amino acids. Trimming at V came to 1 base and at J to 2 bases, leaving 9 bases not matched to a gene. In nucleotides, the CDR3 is TGTGCCAGCAGCCAAGGGTCCTTCCTAGCGGGAGGGGCTGGGGCCAACGTCCTGACTTTC. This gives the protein CASSQGSFLAGGAGANVLTF.

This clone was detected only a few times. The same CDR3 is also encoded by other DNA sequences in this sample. The CDR3 DNA reads as TGTGCCAGCAGCCCCGGGACAGGGGTCTACGAGCAGTACTTC. It translates to CASSPGTGVYEQYF. J is TRBJ2-7 and V is TRBV6-5, with 10 nucleotides matching TRBD1. This CDR3 comprises 14 residues. Germline V CDR1 and CDR2: MNHEY, SVGAGI. J was trimmed by 3 bases and V by 6 bases; bases with no gene match: 5.

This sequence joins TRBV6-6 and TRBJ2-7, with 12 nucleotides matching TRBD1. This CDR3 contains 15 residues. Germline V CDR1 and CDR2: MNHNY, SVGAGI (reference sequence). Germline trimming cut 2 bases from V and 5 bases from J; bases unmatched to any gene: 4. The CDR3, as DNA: TGTGCCAGCAGTTACCTGGGACAGGGGGCTGACGAGCAGTACTTC. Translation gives CASSYLGQGADEQYF.

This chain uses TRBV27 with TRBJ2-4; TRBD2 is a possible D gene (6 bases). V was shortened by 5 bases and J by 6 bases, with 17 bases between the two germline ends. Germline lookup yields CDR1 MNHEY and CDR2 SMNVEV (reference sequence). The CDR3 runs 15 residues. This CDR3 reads CASSPGTGGINIQYF. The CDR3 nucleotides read TGTGCCAGCAGTCCCGGGACTGGAGGGATAAACATTCAGTACTTC.

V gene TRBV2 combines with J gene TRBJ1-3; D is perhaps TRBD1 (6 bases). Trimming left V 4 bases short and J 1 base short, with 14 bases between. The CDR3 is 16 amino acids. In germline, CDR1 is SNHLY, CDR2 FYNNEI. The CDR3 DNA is TGTGCCAGCAGTGTTACCGGGACAAATTCTGGAAACACCATATATTTT. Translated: CASSVTGTNSGNTIYF. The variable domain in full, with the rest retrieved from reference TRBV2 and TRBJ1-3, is EPEVTQTPSHQVTQMGQEVILRCVPISNHLYFYWYRQILGQKVEFLVSFYNNEISEKSEIFDDQFSVERPDGSNFTLKIRSTKLEDSAMYFCASSVTGTNSGNTIYFGEGSWLTVV.

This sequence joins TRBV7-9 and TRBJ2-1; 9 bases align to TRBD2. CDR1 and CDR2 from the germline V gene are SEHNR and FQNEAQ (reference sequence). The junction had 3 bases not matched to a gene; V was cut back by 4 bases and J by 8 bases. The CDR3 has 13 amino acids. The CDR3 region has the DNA TGTGCCAGCAGCTCTAGCGGGGTAGATGAGCAGTTCTTC. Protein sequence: CASSSSGVDEQFF.

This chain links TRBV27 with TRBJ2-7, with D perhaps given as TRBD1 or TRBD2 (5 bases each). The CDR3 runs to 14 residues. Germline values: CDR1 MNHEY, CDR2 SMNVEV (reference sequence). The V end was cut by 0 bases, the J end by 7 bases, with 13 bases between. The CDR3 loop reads CASSLSRGSGEQYF. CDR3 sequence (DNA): TGTGCCAGCAGTTTATCGAGGGGATCGGGGGAGCAGTACTTC.

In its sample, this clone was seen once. The CDR3 region has the DNA TGTGCCAGCAGTTTATCTGGGCTAGCGGCCCTTTCTAGCACAGATACGCAGTATTTT. Translating gives CASSLSGLAALSSTDTQYF. The V and J genes are TRBV27 and TRBJ2-3; 7 bases are shared with TRBD2. The CDR3 is 19 residues long. Germline CDR1 is MNHEY and CDR2 is SMNVEV (reference sequence). V trimming: 0 bases; J trimming: 0 bases; junction bases outside the gene matches: 12.

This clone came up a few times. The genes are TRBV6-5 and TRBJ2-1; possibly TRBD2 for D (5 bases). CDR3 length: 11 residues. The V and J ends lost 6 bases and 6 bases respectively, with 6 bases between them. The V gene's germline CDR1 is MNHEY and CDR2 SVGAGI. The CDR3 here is CASSTSNEQFF. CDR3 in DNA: TGTGCCAGCAGCACTAGCAATGAGCAGTTCTTC.

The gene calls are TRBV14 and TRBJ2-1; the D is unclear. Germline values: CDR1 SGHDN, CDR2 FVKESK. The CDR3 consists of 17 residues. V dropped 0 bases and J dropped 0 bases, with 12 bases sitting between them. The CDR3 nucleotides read TGTGCCAGCAGCCAAGACACCGGGCCCTTCTCCTACAATGAGCAGTTCTTC. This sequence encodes CASSQDTGPFSYNEQFF.